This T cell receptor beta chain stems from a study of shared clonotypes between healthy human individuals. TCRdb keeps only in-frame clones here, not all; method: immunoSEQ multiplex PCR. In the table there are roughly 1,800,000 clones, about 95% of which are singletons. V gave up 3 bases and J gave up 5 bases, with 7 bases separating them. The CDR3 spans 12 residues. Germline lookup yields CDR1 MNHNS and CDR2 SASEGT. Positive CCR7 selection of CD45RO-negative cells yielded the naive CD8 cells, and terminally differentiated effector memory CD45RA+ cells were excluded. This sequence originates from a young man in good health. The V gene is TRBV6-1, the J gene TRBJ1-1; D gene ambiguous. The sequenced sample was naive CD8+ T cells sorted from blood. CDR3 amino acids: CASSDGGTEAFF. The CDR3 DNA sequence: TGTGCCAGCAGTGACGGTGGGACTGAAGCTTTCTTT.